A selection of T cell receptor beta chains follows, all from one sample in a study of cytotoxic CD8 clonotypes in ibrutinib-treated CLL. TCRdb's copy holds only in-frame clones and misses some; the assay was immunoSEQ multiplex PCR. The repertoire holds roughly 220,000 clones, with roughly 65% as singletons. Specimen: PBMCs, collected after 12 months of ibrutinib treatment. The receptor source for this set is a human donor with chronic lymphocytic leukemia. Each CDR3 is given with its conserved first and last residue. D genes are given only for firm matches. Not every row has a clone size; where given, it reads once, few, many or a size class.

14	TRBV7-9	.	TRBJ2-1	once	CASSLGRGYNEQFF	TGTGCCAGCAGCTTAGGACGGGGCTACAATGAGCAGTTCTTC
16	TRBV4-3	.	TRBJ1-4	.	CASSQDRAMINEKLFF	TGCGCCAGCAGCCAAGATAGGGCAATGATAAATGAAAAACTGTTTTTT
16	TRBV19	TRBD2	TRBJ2-1	.	CASSRSSGSSYNEQFF	TGTGCCAGTAGTAGATCTAGCGGCAGCTCCTACAATGAGCAGTTCTTC
13	TRBV6-5	TRBD1	TRBJ1-2	few	CASSQDRVHGYTF	TGTGCCAGCAGTCAAGACAGGGTGCATGGCTACACCTTC
14	TRBV28	.	TRBJ2-4	.	CASNSQGELNIQYF	TGTGCCAGCAACTCACAGGGTGAGCTAAACATTCAGTACTTC
15	TRBV5-8	.	TRBJ1-5	once	CASSLGTAPNQPQHF	TGTGCCAGCAGCTTGGGTACGGCCCCCAATCAGCCCCAGCATTTT
18	TRBV4-3	TRBD2	TRBJ2-2	.	CASSQGGGLATNTGELFF	TGCGCCAGCAGCCAAGGGGGGGGACTAGCGACCAACACCGGGGAGCTGTTTTTT
14	TRBV5-1	TRBD1	TRBJ2-7	.	CASSRDRVAYEQYF	TGCGCCAGCAGCCGGGACAGGGTCGCGTACGAGCAGTACTTC
15	TRBV7-9	.	TRBJ2-3	.	CASSLRRDYTDTQYF	TGTGCCAGCAGCTTACGGCGGGATTACACAGATACGCAGTATTTT
17	TRBV15	TRBD1	TRBJ2-7	.	CATSRVRGTGIPYEQYF	TGTGCCACCAGCAGAGTGAGGGGGACAGGGATCCCCTACGAGCAGTACTTC
13	TRBV30	TRBD1	TRBJ2-5	.	CAGTNRGMKTQYF	TGTGCCGGCACAAACAGGGGAATGAAGACCCAGTACTTC